The rows below give T cell receptor beta chains drawn from one sample of a study of T cells in localized non-small cell lung cancer. Assay: immunoSEQ multiplex PCR; the TCRdb copy retains only in-frame clones and omits some. The top ten hold around 3.7% of the sample, which has approximately 37,000 clones, around nine tenths seen once. The sample was peripheral blood, taken before any cancer treatment. The receptors come from a man aged 18 to 49 with stage I lung adenocarcinoma. The CDR3 runs from the conserved cysteine through the conserved F or W. Fields, in order: V gene, D gene, clone size, J gene, CDR3 protein, CDR3 DNA. D genes are given only for firm matches. Clone size is stated in some rows and not others, as once, few, many or a class when expanded.

v_call: TRBV6-6; d_call: TRBD2; clone_size: .; j_call: TRBJ2-7; cdr3_aa: CASSYSDLAGPPQYF; cdr3_nt: TGTGCCAGCAGTTACTCCGATTTAGCGGGGCCCCCGCAGTACTTC
v_call: TRBV2; d_call: TRBD1; clone_size: .; j_call: TRBJ1-2; cdr3_aa: CASSPPGPTGGYGYTF; cdr3_nt: TGTGCCAGCAGTCCTCCGGGACCCACAGGGGGGTATGGCTACACCTTC
v_call: TRBV6-6; d_call: TRBD2; clone_size: .; j_call: TRBJ2-1; cdr3_aa: CASSYSLAGGPGEQFF; cdr3_nt: TGTGCCAGCAGTTACTCCCTAGCGGGGGGGCCGGGTGAGCAGTTCTTC
v_call: TRBV5-1; d_call: TRBD1; clone_size: .; j_call: TRBJ2-2; cdr3_aa: CASSSRQGTGGELFF; cdr3_nt: TGCGCCAGCAGCTCAAGACAGGGGACGGGCGGGGAGCTGTTTTTT
v_call: TRBV7-9; d_call: .; clone_size: .; j_call: TRBJ1-5; cdr3_aa: CASSLGGVQPQHF; cdr3_nt: TGTGCCAGCAGCTTAGGCGGGGTACAGCCCCAGCATTTT
v_call: TRBV7-7; d_call: .; clone_size: .; j_call: TRBJ2-5; cdr3_aa: CASSSGRQYQETQYF; cdr3_nt: TGTGCCAGCAGCTCGGGACGCCAGTACCAAGAGACCCAGTACTTC
v_call: TRBV7-2; d_call: .; clone_size: once; j_call: TRBJ2-1; cdr3_aa: CASSFKGGPLNEQFF; cdr3_nt: TGTGCCAGCAGCTTTAAGGGGGGGCCATTGAATGAGCAGTTCTTC
v_call: TRBV5-1; d_call: TRBD1; clone_size: .; j_call: TRBJ2-1; cdr3_aa: CASSYTSPGTGGKNEQFF; cdr3_nt: TGCGCCAGCAGCTATACATCTCCGGGGACAGGGGGGAAGAATGAGCAGTTCTTC
v_call: TRBV4-1; d_call: .; clone_size: .; j_call: TRBJ2-7; cdr3_aa: CASSLIGPSYEQYF; cdr3_nt: TGCGCCAGCAGCCTAATAGGACCGTCCTACGAGCAGTACTTC
v_call: TRBV11-2; d_call: .; clone_size: .; j_call: TRBJ1-1; cdr3_aa: CASSLGRTDTEAFF; cdr3_nt: TGTGCCAGCAGCTTGGGCAGGACGGACACTGAAGCTTTCTTT
v_call: TRBV6-1; d_call: .; clone_size: .; j_call: TRBJ1-6; cdr3_aa: CASSGGSYNSPLHF; cdr3_nt: TGTGCCAGCAGTGGGGGCTCCTATAATTCACCCCTCCACTTT
v_call: TRBV2; d_call: .; clone_size: .; j_call: TRBJ1-5; cdr3_aa: CASSEATFGKGAQHF; cdr3_nt: TGTGCCAGCAGTGAAGCGACGTTCGGGAAGGGGGCCCAGCATTTT
v_call: TRBV27; d_call: .; clone_size: .; j_call: TRBJ1-2; cdr3_aa: CASSLSGLYGYTF; cdr3_nt: TGTGCCAGCAGTTTATCAGGTCTCTATGGCTACACCTTC
v_call: TRBV15; d_call: .; clone_size: .; j_call: TRBJ2-2; cdr3_aa: CATSRVLYAPSDRGGELFF; cdr3_nt: TGTGCCACCAGCAGAGTTCTATACGCGCCCTCTGATCGGGGAGGGGAGCTGTTTTTT
v_call: TRBV6-6; d_call: .; clone_size: .; j_call: TRBJ2-7; cdr3_aa: CASSYRHTDYEQYF; cdr3_nt: TGTGCCAGCAGTTACCGTCACACCGACTACGAGCAGTACTTC
v_call: TRBV30; d_call: TRBD1; clone_size: once; j_call: TRBJ1-3; cdr3_aa: CAWSGDSSGNTIYF; cdr3_nt: TGTGCCTGGAGTGGGGACAGCTCTGGAAACACCATATATTTT
v_call: TRBV28; d_call: .; clone_size: .; j_call: TRBJ1-4; cdr3_aa: CASSSPGEASNEKLFF; cdr3_nt: TGTGCCAGCAGTTCCCCCGGGGAGGCGAGTAATGAAAAACTGTTTTTT
v_call: TRBV6-5; d_call: TRBD1; clone_size: .; j_call: TRBJ2-7; cdr3_aa: CASRKQGAHEQYF; cdr3_nt: TGTGCCAGCAGAAAGCAGGGGGCGCACGAGCAGTACTTC
v_call: TRBV19; d_call: TRBD1; clone_size: .; j_call: TRBJ1-2; cdr3_aa: CASSISAGGLSNYGYTF; cdr3_nt: TGTGCCAGTAGTATTTCGGCAGGGGGCCTCTCTAACTATGGCTACACCTTC
v_call: TRBV12-1; d_call: .; clone_size: .; j_call: TRBJ2-5; cdr3_aa: CASRPGVGAGETQYF; cdr3_nt: TGTGCCAGCCGACCCGGCGTGGGGGCCGGTGAGACCCAGTACTTC
v_call: TRBV7-9; d_call: TRBD1; clone_size: .; j_call: TRBJ2-2; cdr3_aa: CASPRPGQGDTGELFF; cdr3_nt: TGTGCCAGTCCTAGACCGGGACAGGGCGACACCGGGGAGCTGTTTTTT
v_call: TRBV5-6; d_call: .; clone_size: once; j_call: TRBJ1-1; cdr3_aa: CASSGIKLDTEAFF; cdr3_nt: TGTGCCAGCAGCGGAATCAAGTTGGACACTGAAGCTTTCTTT